These 20 T cell receptor beta chains share one sample of origin, sequenced in a study of blood T cell repertoires in COVID-19. Measured with immunoSEQ multiplex PCR; TCRdb has only the in-frame clones, and not every one. Of about 240,000 clones in the sample, about 90% were seen once. Source material: PBMCs or T cells enriched from blood (not recorded which). These receptors came from a middle-aged woman with acute COVID-19.

V gene TRBV14 combines with J gene TRBJ2-5; 11 positions agree with TRBD2. This CDR3 comprises 14 residues. The germline V gene has CDR1 SGHDN and CDR2 FVKESK. V shed 3 bases and J 5 bases; nucleotides not matched to a gene: 2. This CDR3 is CASSQIAGGETQYF. Written as DNA, the CDR3 is TGTGCCAGCAGCCAGATAGCGGGAGGGGAGACCCAGTACTTC.

The chain carries TRBV7-2 and TRBJ2-3; 12 bases agree with TRBD2. V shed 5 bases and J 8 bases; nucleotides not matched to a gene: 5. The CDR3 contains 14 residues. Germline CDR1 and CDR2: SGHTA and FQGNSA. CDR3 sequence (DNA): TGTGCCAGCAGCCCGACTAGCGGGAGTGGTACGCAGTATTTT. This translates into CASSPTSGSGTQYF. Full variable domain (remainder filled in from reference TRBV7-2 and TRBJ2-3): GAGVSQSPSNKVTEKGKDVELRCDPISGHTALYWYRQSLGQGLEFLIYFQGNSAPDKSGLPSDRFSAERTGGSVSTLTIQRTQQEDSAVYLCASSPTSGSGTQYFGPGTRLTVL.

In its sample, this clone was seen many times. This chain uses TRBV2 with TRBJ1-1; weak D call: TRBD1 (6 bases). CDR3 size: 13 residues. Germline V gene data show CDR1 as SNHLY and CDR2 as FYNNEI. V was trimmed by 9 bases and J by 4 bases, leaving 15 bases between them. The CDR3 sequence is CARTQGEGTEAFF. In DNA form, the CDR3 reads TGTGCCAGAACACAGGGAGAGGGCACTGAAGCTTTCTTT.

In this sample, this clone turned up a few times. The chain recombines TRBV3-1 (or the pseudogene TRBV3-2) with TRBJ1-5, with 7 bases identical to TRBD1. Germline trimming cut 6 bases from V and 8 bases from J; bases unmatched to any gene: 10. Germline V gene lookup returns CDR1 LGHDT and CDR2 YNNKEL (reference sequence). The CDR3 runs 14 residues. The CDR3 reads CASSSGQALEPQHF. CDR3 nucleotide sequence: TGTGCCAGCAGTTCCGGACAGGCCTTAGAGCCCCAGCATTTT.

This clone occurred once. This chain connects TRBV7-9 to TRBJ1-1; D not certain. The CDR3 loop spans 14 amino acids. V was cut by 0 bases and J by 0 bases, with 5 bases left in between. The germline V gene encodes CDR1 SEHNR and CDR2 FQNEAQ (reference sequence). The CDR3 DNA reads as TGTGCCAGCAGCTTAGCCAGTGTGAACACTGAAGCTTTCTTT. Protein sequence: CASSLASVNTEAFF.

This sequence joins TRBV29-1 and TRBJ2-3; weak D call: TRBD2 (5 bases). V was trimmed by 3 bases and J by 6 bases, leaving 10 bases between them. Germline V gene lookup returns CDR1 SQVTM and CDR2 ANQGSEA. This CDR3 has 12 amino acids. CDR3 bases: TGCAGCGTTGATGCCGGGGTCGATACGCAGTATTTT. This translates into CSVDAGVDTQYF.

The rearrangement joins TRBV4-1 to TRBJ2-7; TRBD2 agrees at 14 bases. V lost 2 bases and J lost 6; bases outside the gene matches: 15. CDR1 and CDR2 (germline): MGHRA, YSYEKL. The CDR3 runs 19 residues. CDR3 region: CASSQIPGLAGERRSEQYF. CDR3 nucleotides: TGCGCCAGCAGCCAAATCCCGGGACTAGCGGGAGAGAGGAGGTCCGAGCAGTACTTC.

The genes are TRBV24-1 and TRBJ2-3; TRBD1 matches at 7 bases. V shed 2 bases, J shed 5 bases, and the junction held 12 bases outside the gene matches. The germline V gene has CDR1 KGHDR and CDR2 SFDVKD. The CDR3 has 17 residues. This CDR3 reads CATSDSRGGQKIDTQYF. For the CDR3, the DNA is TGTGCCACCAGTGATTCCCGAGGGGGACAGAAAATAGATACGCAGTATTTT.

The gene calls are TRBV9 and TRBJ2-1; TRBD2 matches at 10 bases. V was pared by 6 bases and J by 8 bases, with 11 bases of the junction left unmatched. Germline loops: CDR1 SGDLS, CDR2 YYNGEE. CDR3 length equals 15 residues. The CDR3 bases are TGTGCCAGCAATCCTATTCTAGCGGGAGCAGATGAGCAGTTCTTC. This encodes CASNPILAGADEQFF.

The chain joins TRBV7-9 to TRBJ2-7; weak D call: TRBD2 (7 bases). The CDR3 sequence is 17 residues long. CDR1 SEHNR and CDR2 FQNEAQ come from the germline V gene (reference sequence). V was trimmed by 1 base and J by 5 bases, leaving 21 bases between them. Here the CDR3 DNA reads TGTGCCAGCAGCTTAGTAGGGGGAGGGGGAGGCGGCGACGAGCAGTACTTC. Its protein is CASSLVGGGGGGDEQYF.

This chain connects TRBV6-4 to TRBJ2-3; the match to TRBD2 covers 7 bases. With V trimmed by 2 bases and J by 6 bases, 5 bases remained unmatched. The CDR3 has 14 amino acids. Germline CDR1 reads MRHNA; CDR2 reads SNTAGT. The CDR3 nucleotides are TGTGCCAGCAGTGACGGGAGGGAATCGGATACGCAGTATTTT. As protein: CASSDGRESDTQYF.

Ten or more counts support this clone. The chain has TRBV19 and TRBJ2-7, with D possibly matching TRBD2 (5 bases). Trimming removed 7 bases at V and 5 bases at J, with 18 bases between. Germline V CDR1 and CDR2: LNHDA, SQIVND (reference sequence). CDR3 length equals 14 residues. The DNA of the CDR3 is TGTGCCAGTATTTGCGGACTCCAAGATGACGAGCAGTACTTC. Its protein is CASICGLQDDEQYF. The full variable domain, its missing parts supplied by reference TRBV19 and TRBJ2-7, is DGGITQSPKYLFRKEGQNVTLSCEQNLNHDAMYWYRQDPGQGLRLIYYSQIVNDFQKGDIAEGYSVSREKKESFPLTVTSAQKNPTAFYLCASICGLQDDEQYFGPGTRLTVT.

The chain recombines TRBV24-1 with TRBJ2-5; 7 bases align to TRBD2. With V trimmed by 4 bases and J by 3 bases, 4 bases remained unmatched. Germline values: CDR1 KGHDR, CDR2 SFDVKD. The CDR3 contains 14 residues. CDR3 protein: CATSESGTKETQYF. DNA of the CDR3: TGTGCCACCAGTGAATCCGGGACTAAAGAGACCCAGTACTTC.

The chain joins TRBV11-2 to TRBJ2-1; TRBD2 agrees at 12 bases. The CDR3 consists of 16 residues. V lost 0 bases and J lost 4; bases outside the gene matches: 1. Germline V gene sequence: CDR1 SGHAT, CDR2 FQNNGV. In nucleotides, the CDR3 is TGTGCCAGCAGCTTAGAGCTAGCGGGAGGGTACAATGAGCAGTTCTTC. It codes for CASSLELAGGYNEQFF. Looking up the rest from reference TRBV11-2 and TRBJ2-1 gives the full variable domain: EAGVAQSPRYKIIEKRQSVAFWCNPISGHATLYWYQQILGQGPKLLIQFQNNGVVDDSQLPKDRFSAERLKGVDSTLKIQPAKLEDSAVYLCASSLELAGGYNEQFFGPGTRLTVL.

This clone has just one count. The V call is TRBV27, the J call TRBJ1-5; 11 nucleotides line up with TRBD1. The CDR3 has 14 amino acids. In germline, CDR1 is MNHEY, CDR2 SMNVEV (reference sequence). The V segment lost 5 bases and the J segment 4 bases; nucleotides outside the gene matches: 1. The DNA of the CDR3 is TGTGCCAGCAGTGGGACAGGGGGGAATCAGCCCCAGCATTTT. It specifies CASSGTGGNQPQHF.

V gene TRBV20-1 combines with J gene TRBJ2-1; 7 nucleotides align to TRBD2. Trimming removed 3 bases from V and 5 bases from J; junction bases left unmatched: 7. The CDR3 runs to 14 residues. CDR1 DFQATT and CDR2 SNEGSKA come from the germline V gene (reference sequence). Here the CDR3 reads CSASGLVADNEQFF. CDR3 nucleotide sequence: TGCAGTGCTAGTGGACTAGTGGCTGACAATGAGCAGTTCTTC.

This clone was seen a single time. The chain carries TRBV23-1 and TRBJ2-1; 9 bases align to TRBD2. TRBV23-1 is marked as an open reading frame, function uncertain. V trimming: 0 bases; J trimming: 4 bases; junction bases outside the gene matches: 13. This CDR3 is built from 19 residues. CDR3 nucleotides: TGCGCCAGCAGTCAATCGAACAGTCCAGCGGGAGGACGATACAATGAGCAGTTCTTC. It is translated as CASSQSNSPAGGRYNEQFF.

The chain uses TRBV5-5 and TRBJ2-5; the match to TRBD1 covers 8 bases. Germline CDR1 is SGHKS and CDR2 is YYEKEE (reference sequence). The CDR3 is 14 amino acids. Losses at the gene ends were 6 bases for V and 1 base for J; bases not matched to a gene: 5. The CDR3 sequence: CASTKGQVQETQYF. The CDR3 nucleotides read TGTGCCAGCACCAAGGGACAGGTCCAAGAGACCCAGTACTTC.

This clone turned up a few times. The rearrangement uses TRBV5-4 and TRBJ2-1, with TRBD2 identical over 8 bases. With V trimmed by 4 bases and J by 7 bases, 10 bases remained unmatched. CDR1 is SGHNT and CDR2 is YYREEE in the germline V gene (reference sequence). CDR3 length: 15 amino acids. The CDR3 DNA reads TGTGCCAGCAGCCCCGGTTTAGCGGGGCGAAATGAGCAGTTCTTC. Protein product: CASSPGLAGRNEQFF.

V usage is TRBV3-1 (or the pseudogene TRBV3-2) and J usage is TRBJ2-7; D ambiguous. CDR3 length equals 14 residues. V was shortened by 0 bases and J by 1 base, with 7 bases between the two germline ends. The germline CDR1 and CDR2 sequences are LGHDT and YNNKEL (reference sequence). The CDR3, as DNA: TGTGCCAGCAGCCAAGATTGGCAATCCTACGAGCAGTACTTC. It is translated as CASSQDWQSYEQYF.